One sample yielded the 28 T cell receptor beta chains listed below, sequenced in a study of PD-L1 blockade in urothelial cancer. Sequenced by immunoSEQ multiplex PCR; TCRdb stores in-frame clones only, minus some. In the table there are 85,000 to 90,000 clones, around 85% of which are singletons. Specified time point: pretreatment peripheral blood. Sequences were derived from PBMCs, sampled around atezolizumab (anti-PD-L1) treatment. The receptors come from a man aged 55 to 70 with urothelial cancer.

CDR3 sequence reads: CASSQGMYSGYTF. Here the CDR3 DNA reads TGTGCCAGCAGCCAGGGGATGTACTCTGGCTACACCTTC. J is TRBJ1-2 and V is TRBV2; perhaps TRBD1 as D (6 bases). Germline loops: CDR1 SNHLY, CDR2 FYNNEI. Trimming cost V 6 bases and J 7 bases, with 15 bases left between them. This CDR3 spans 13 amino acids. Using reference TRBV2 and TRBJ1-2 for the parts outside the CDR3, the full variable domain is EPEVTQTPSHQVTQMGQEVILRCVPISNHLYFYWYRQILGQKVEFLVSFYNNEISEKSEIFDDQFSVERPDGSNFTLKIRSTKLEDSAMYFCASSQGMYSGYTFGSGTRLTVV.

The chain couples TRBV11-2 to TRBJ2-2; TRBD1 matches at 7 bases. Germline V gene data show CDR1 as SGHAT and CDR2 as FQNNGV. CDR3 length equals 15 residues. J gave up 3 bases and V 6 bases, and 7 bases lay outside the gene matches. The CDR3 is CASRPGTAYTGELFF. The CDR3 DNA is TGTGCCAGCAGACCCGGGACAGCCTACACCGGGGAGCTGTTTTTT. The entire variable domain, with the rest obtained from reference TRBV11-2 and TRBJ2-2, is as follows: EAGVAQSPRYKIIEKRQSVAFWCNPISGHATLYWYQQILGQGPKLLIQFQNNGVVDDSQLPKDRFSAERLKGVDSTLKIQPAKLEDSAVYLCASRPGTAYTGELFFGEGSRLTVL.

The chain uses TRBV4-3 and TRBJ2-3, with TRBD2 matching over 7 bases. V shed 0 bases and J 2 bases; nucleotides not matched to a gene: 14. Germline V CDR1 and CDR2: LGHNA, YSLEER. This CDR3 region has 19 residues. The CDR3 protein is CASSQDHPGGRATTDTQYF. The CDR3 DNA follows: TGCGCCAGCAGCCAAGATCATCCTGGGGGGAGGGCAACCACAGATACGCAGTATTTT.

J is TRBJ2-7 and V is TRBV7-6; 8 nucleotides match TRBD2. The CDR3 runs 15 residues. Germline assignment: CDR1 SGHVS and CDR2 FNYEAQ. Losses at the gene ends were 4 bases for V and 2 bases for J; bases not matched to a gene: 7. CDR3 protein: CASSSYSGVAYEQYF. DNA for the CDR3: TGTGCCAGCAGCTCCTATAGCGGGGTCGCCTACGAGCAGTACTTC.

This clone was detected a few times. The chain links TRBV5-1 to TRBJ2-1; possible D gene TRBD2, 6 bases. V lost 4 bases and J lost 9, with 17 bases in between. Germline CDR1 reads SGHRS; CDR2 reads YFSETQ. The CDR3 totals 14 residues. The DNA of the CDR3 is TGCGCCAGCAGCGGTGGGGGGAGTCAGGGTGAGCAGTTCTTC. Residues: CASSGGGSQGEQFF. The full variable domain, rest sourced from reference TRBV5-1 and TRBJ2-1, is KAGVTQTPRYLIKTRGQQVTLSCSPISGHRSVSWYQQTPGQGLQFLFEYFSETQRNKGNFPGRFSGRQFSNSRSEMNVSTLELGDSALYLCASSGGGSQGEQFFGPGTRLTVL.

This clone was seen once. The V call is TRBV7-9, the J call TRBJ2-1; 11 bases line up with TRBD1. The CDR3 runs to 15 residues. Germline V CDR1 and CDR2: SEHNR, FQNEAQ (reference sequence). The ends lost 6 bases at V and 6 bases at J; junction bases unmatched: 7. The DNA for the CDR3 is TGTGCCAGCAGACCGGACAGGGGGCGCGCCAATGAGCAGTTCTTC. It specifies CASRPDRGRANEQFF.

The gene calls are TRBV6-6 and TRBJ1-3, with no clear D. V was cut by 6 bases and J by 5 bases, with 11 bases left in between. CDR1 and CDR2 (germline): MNHNY, SVGAGI (reference sequence). The CDR3 has 13 residues. The CDR3 DNA follows: TGTGCCAGCAGGGCCGCCCCCCGAAACACCATATATTTT. Translating it yields CASRAAPRNTIYF.

The chain combines TRBV29-1 with TRBJ2-5, with TRBD2 matching over 13 bases. With 7 bases clipped from V and 0 bases from J, the junction kept 8 bases outside the gene matches. The CDR3 length is 16 residues. CDR1 SQVTM and CDR2 ANQGSEA come from the germline V gene. The CDR3, as DNA: TGCAGCGGGGAATCAGGACTAGCGGGGGACCAAGAGACCCAGTACTTC. It yields the protein CSGESGLAGDQETQYF.

This rearrangement joins TRBV5-4 to TRBJ2-7, with D possibly being TRBD2 (5 bases). V gave up 0 bases and J gave up 2 bases, with 6 bases separating them. Per germline, CDR1 SGHNT and CDR2 YYREEE (reference sequence). This CDR3 is 13 amino acids long. CDR3 residues: CASSLGLTYEQYF. The CDR3 DNA is TGTGCCAGCAGCTTGGGACTAACCTACGAGCAGTACTTC. The variable domain in full, completed from reference TRBV5-4 and TRBJ2-7, reads ETGVTQSPTHLIKTRGQQVTLRCSSQSGHNTVSWYQQALGQGPQFIFQYYREEENGRGNFPPRFSGLQFPNYSSELNVNALELDDSALYLCASSLGLTYEQYFGPGTRLTVT.

The chain carries TRBV11-1 and TRBJ2-3; perhaps TRBD2 as D (5 bases). Trimming removed 1 base at V and 2 bases at J, with 10 bases between. The germline V gene encodes CDR1 SGHAT and CDR2 FQDESV (reference sequence). The CDR3 contains 15 residues. The CDR3 loop is CASSLGSGITDTQYF. The DNA of the CDR3 is TGTGCCAGCAGCTTAGGAAGCGGAATCACAGATACGCAGTATTTT.

The rearrangement links TRBV4-3 to TRBJ1-3; TRBD1 agrees at 8 bases. CDR3 size: 19 residues. Germline V gives CDR1 LGHNA, CDR2 YSLEER. V lost 4 bases and J lost 4; bases outside the gene matches: 18. The DNA of the CDR3 is TGCGCCAGCAGCCTACAAGTTATTATCTCCGGGACAGGCGGAAACACCATATATTTT. Amino acids: CASSLQVIISGTGGNTIYF.

The gene calls are TRBV19 and TRBJ1-5, with D possibly being TRBD1 (6 bases). CDR3 length: 14 residues. V was shortened by 6 bases and J by 8 bases, with 17 bases between the two germline ends. The germline V gene has CDR1 LNHDA and CDR2 SQIVND (reference sequence). This CDR3 is CASRTTGSAEPQHF. The DNA of the CDR3 is TGTGCCAGTAGGACGACAGGAAGCGCGGAGCCCCAGCATTTT.

This chain links TRBV6-1 with TRBJ2-5; TRBD1 matches 7 bases. Germline lookup yields CDR1 MNHNS and CDR2 SASEGT. Trimming removed 6 bases from V and 2 bases from J; junction bases left unmatched: 6. There are 14 residues in the CDR3. The CDR3 reads CASREQGRQETQYF. The CDR3 region has the DNA TGTGCCAGCAGGGAACAGGGGCGTCAAGAGACCCAGTACTTC.

The chain carries TRBV19 and TRBJ1-5; D is unclear. The length of the CDR3 is 15 residues. Trimming left V 7 bases short and J 6 bases short, with 19 bases between. CDR1 is LNHDA, CDR2 SQIVND, per germline (reference sequence). The CDR3 DNA reads as TGTGCCAGTACTAAAGACCAGACACTGGGTCAGCCCCAGCATTTT. Translated: CASTKDQTLGQPQHF.

This chain uses TRBV2 with TRBJ2-1, with D hard to call. This CDR3 comprises 13 residues. Trimming shortened V by 8 bases and J by 5 bases, and 13 bases separated the two germline ends. The germline gives CDR1 SNHLY, CDR2 FYNNEI. This CDR3 is CASCVLRDNEQFF. The CDR3 DNA sequence: TGTGCCAGCTGTGTCCTCCGGGACAATGAGCAGTTCTTC.

The chain joins TRBV2 to TRBJ2-5; 11 bases match TRBD2. The ends lost 9 bases at V and 7 bases at J; junction bases unmatched: 13. Per the germline V gene, CDR1 is SNHLY and CDR2 is FYNNEI. The CDR3 is 15 amino acids. This chain's CDR3 is CASKGTSGTPGTQYF. The CDR3 coding sequence is TGTGCCAGTAAAGGGACTAGCGGAACCCCGGGGACCCAGTACTTC.

V and J are TRBV10-3 and TRBJ1-3; no clear D gene. The CDR3 contains 12 residues. The V end was cut by 2 bases, the J end by 4 bases, with 3 bases between. Looked up from germline, CDR1 is ENHRY and CDR2 is SYGVKD. CDR3 residues: CAISETGNTIYF. The CDR3 DNA follows: TGTGCCATCAGTGAGACAGGAAACACCATATATTTT.

J is TRBJ2-2 and V is TRBV25-1; 8 nucleotides line up with TRBD1. The germline CDR1 and CDR2 sequences are MGHDK and SYGVNS. The ends lost 6 bases at V and 7 bases at J; junction bases unmatched: 4. CDR3 size: 13 residues. CDR3 nucleotides: TGTGCCAGCAGGCGGACAGGGATCGGGGAGCTGTTTTTT. It specifies CASRRTGIGELFF.

The CDR3 here is CASSPRPGTDTQYF. CDR3 nucleotides: TGTGCCAGTAGTCCCCGGCCGGGGACAGATACGCAGTATTTT. This rearrangement joins TRBV19 to TRBJ2-3; D is perhaps TRBD2 (5 bases). Deletions cut 5 bases from V and 3 bases from J, with 12 bases between. The germline V gene encodes CDR1 LNHDA and CDR2 SQIVND (reference sequence). CDR3 length equals 14 residues.

The V gene is TRBV5-8, the J gene TRBJ1-2; the match to TRBD1 covers 9 bases. CDR3 length: 15 residues. Trimming took 4 bases from V and 5 from J; bases not matched to a gene: 9. The germline V gene has CDR1 SGHTS and CDR2 YDEGEE. The CDR3 DNA reads TGTGCCAGCAGCCCTGGACAGGGGAATCGGTATGGCTACACCTTC. Its protein is CASSPGQGNRYGYTF.

As DNA, the CDR3 is TGTGCCAGCAGCTTAAGCGCGGACTCGGGCAAAAACATTCAGTACTTC. Its translation is CASSLSADSGKNIQYF. The chain combines TRBV7-3 with TRBJ2-4; a possible D gene is TRBD2 (5 bases). The CDR3 runs to 16 residues. V lost 1 base to trimming and J lost 3 bases, with 13 bases between them. Germline CDR1 and CDR2: SGHTA and FQGTGA.

In DNA form, the CDR3 reads TGTGCCAGCAGGGCGGGTCGGATGAACACTGAAGCTTTCTTT. The encoded protein is CASRAGRMNTEAFF. This rearrangement joins TRBV5-5 to TRBJ1-1; D uncertain. This CDR3 has 14 amino acids. Trimming took 5 bases from V and 0 from J, leaving 11 bases between them. Germline V gene lookup returns CDR1 SGHKS and CDR2 YYEKEE (reference sequence). Variable domain in full (rest from reference TRBV5-5 and TRBJ1-1): DAGVTQSPTHLIKTRGQQVTLRCSPISGHKSVSWYQQVLGQGPQFIFQYYEKEERGRGNFPDRFSARQFPNYSSELNVNALLLGDSALYLCASRAGRMNTEAFFGQGTRLTVV.

The chain joins TRBV4-1 to TRBJ1-2; no firm D call. Between the trimmed V and J ends, which lost 0 bases and 7 bases, there was a span of 12 bases. The germline V gene encodes CDR1 MGHRA and CDR2 YSYEKL. The CDR3 length is 14 residues. The CDR3: CASSQDLRGSGYTF. The CDR3 nucleotides read TGCGCCAGCAGCCAAGATCTAAGAGGCAGTGGCTACACCTTC.

The chain is built from TRBV4-1 and TRBJ2-3; 10 nucleotides align to TRBD1. Germline trimming cut 3 bases from V and 5 bases from J; bases unmatched to any gene: 8. The CDR3 is 16 amino acids. In germline, CDR1 is MGHRA, CDR2 YSYEKL. For the CDR3, the DNA is TGCGCCAGCAGCCACGCGGGACAGGGGAACGGAGATACGCAGTATTTT. This encodes CASSHAGQGNGDTQYF.

Here the CDR3 DNA reads TGTGCCAGTAGTATAAGGGGACAGGGGACCTACAATGAGCAGTTCTTC. Translating gives CASSIRGQGTYNEQFF. This chain joins TRBV19 and TRBJ2-1; TRBD1 matches 10 bases. Germline CDR1 LNHDA, CDR2 SQIVND (reference sequence). The CDR3 has 16 residues. Germline trimming cut 2 bases from V and 2 bases from J; bases unmatched to any gene: 3.

The chain combines TRBV5-1 with TRBJ2-2, with 10 bases aligning to TRBD2. The CDR3 has 16 amino acids. J gave up 7 bases and V 4 bases, and 10 bases lay outside the gene matches. CDR1 is SGHRS and CDR2 is YFSETQ in the germline V gene. The CDR3 DNA reads TGCGCCAGCAGCCCATCTAGCGGGAGTGTTGTCGGGGAGCTGTTTTTT. Protein product: CASSPSSGSVVGELFF. The variable domain in full, with the rest retrieved from reference TRBV5-1 and TRBJ2-2, is KAGVTQTPRYLIKTRGQQVTLSCSPISGHRSVSWYQQTPGQGLQFLFEYFSETQRNKGNFPGRFSGRQFSNSRSEMNVSTLELGDSALYLCASSPSSGSVVGELFFGEGSRLTVL.

The V gene is TRBV18, the J gene TRBJ2-7; D might be TRBD2 (5 bases). This CDR3 has 13 residues. Germline CDR1 is KGHSH and CDR2 is LQKENI. V was cut by 2 bases and J by 3 bases, with 8 bases left in between. CDR3 region: CASSPGLNYEQYF. DNA of the CDR3: TGTGCCAGCTCACCAGGACTGAACTACGAGCAGTACTTC.

This clone was observed a single time. This chain links TRBV5-6 with TRBJ2-1; 10 bases agree with TRBD1. Germline CDR1 reads SGHDT; CDR2 reads YYEEEE. Trimming took 4 bases from V and 6 from J; bases not matched to a gene: 7. The CDR3 sequence is 15 residues long. The CDR3 DNA reads as TGTGCCAGCAGCCAGACAGGGGGCTTCGGCAATGAGCAGTTCTTC. Encoded protein: CASSQTGGFGNEQFF.